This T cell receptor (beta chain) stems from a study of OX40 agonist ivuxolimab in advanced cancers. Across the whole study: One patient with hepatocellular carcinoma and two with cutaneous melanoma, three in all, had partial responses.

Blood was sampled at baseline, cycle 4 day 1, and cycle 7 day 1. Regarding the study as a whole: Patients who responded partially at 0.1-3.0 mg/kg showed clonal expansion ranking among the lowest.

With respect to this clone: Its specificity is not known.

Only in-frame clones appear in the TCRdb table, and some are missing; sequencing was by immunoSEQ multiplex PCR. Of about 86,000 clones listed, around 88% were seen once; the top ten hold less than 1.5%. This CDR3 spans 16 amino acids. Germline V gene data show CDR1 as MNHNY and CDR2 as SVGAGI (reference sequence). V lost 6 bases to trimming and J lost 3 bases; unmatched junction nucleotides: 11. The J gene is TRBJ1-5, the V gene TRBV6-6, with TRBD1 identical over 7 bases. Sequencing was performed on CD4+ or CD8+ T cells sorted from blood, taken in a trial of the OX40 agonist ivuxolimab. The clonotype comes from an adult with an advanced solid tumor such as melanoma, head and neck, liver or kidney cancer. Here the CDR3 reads CASSRPRTGSNQPQHF. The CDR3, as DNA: TGTGCCAGCAGCCGTCCCAGGACAGGTTCCAATCAGCCCCAGCATTTT.